This passage covers 7 T cell receptor beta chains from one sample sequenced in a study of blood T cells in healthy people across ages. A second PCR, run for about 7 to 11 cycles, used a sample-barcoded 5' primer plus a J-beta primer mix. TCRdb reanalysed the 5' RACE reads using MiXCR and keeps one entry per CDR3 protein. The table has approximately 850,000 distinct CDR3 sequences, roughly 44% seen once. The specimen sequenced was blood. Receptors originate from a man in his sixties in good health.

For this clonotype: The junction shows a germline mismatch at one end, possibly a read error. This chain connects TRBV2 to TRBJ2-5, with D possibly matching TRBD2 (6 bases). Germline V gene lookup returns CDR1 SNHLY and CDR2 FYNNEI. This CDR3 has 14 residues. CDR3 in amino acids: CASSILAYQETQYF. The CDR3 DNA is TGTGCCAGCAGTATACTAGCTTACCAAGAGACTCAGTACTTC.

This clonotype has just a few counts. The rearrangement links TRBV11-1 to TRBJ2-1, with D perhaps TRBD1 (6 bases). In germline, CDR1 is SGHAT, CDR2 FQDESV (reference sequence). V was trimmed by 5 bases and J by 5 bases, leaving 19 bases between them. The CDR3 runs 16 residues. The CDR3 sequence is CASSRRTTGGNNEQFF. In DNA form, the CDR3 reads TGTGCCAGCAGCCGACGGACGACAGGAGGCAACAATGAGCAGTTCTTC.

This clonotype occurred a few times. The J gene is TRBJ1-6, the V gene TRBV27, with 10 bases fitting TRBD1. Trimming took 5 bases from V and 0 from J; bases not matched to a gene: 7. CDR3 size: 18 residues. Germline values: CDR1 MNHEY, CDR2 SMNVEV (reference sequence). The CDR3 nucleotides are TGTGCCAGCAGTCGGGTGGGACAGGGGAGCTCCTATAATTCACCCCTCCACTTT. Its translation: CASSRVGQGSSYNSPLHF.

The chain uses TRBV7-9 and TRBJ2-5; possible D gene TRBD1, 6 bases. Germline CDR1 and CDR2: SEHNR and FQNEAQ (reference sequence). V lost 6 bases to trimming and J lost 11 bases, with 25 bases between them. The CDR3 totals 15 residues. This chain's CDR3 is CASSFPNGTSDEQYF. As DNA, the CDR3 is TGTGCCAGCAGTTTTCCCAATGGGACAAGCGATGAGCAGTACTTC.

There are a few counts of this clonotype. V is TRBV27 and J is TRBJ2-5, with 10 positions matching TRBD2. The CDR3 consists of 16 residues. The J segment lost 5 bases and the V segment lost 5 bases, leaving 11 bases of the junction unmatched. In germline, CDR1 is MNHEY, CDR2 SMNVEV (reference sequence). The CDR3 DNA reads TGTGCCAGCAGTACCAGACCGACTAGCGGGCGGGAGACCCAGTACTTC. Translation: CASSTRPTSGRETQYF.

The V gene is TRBV30, the J gene TRBJ1-2; no clear D. This CDR3 contains 14 residues. Trimming took off 4 bases at V and 10 bases at J, with 22 bases between the two ends. The germline V gene encodes CDR1 GTSNPN and CDR2 SVGIG (reference sequence). DNA of the CDR3: TGTGCCTGGACCCCACTAGGAGGCTTTTCCTTCTACACCTTC. Its protein product is CAWTPLGGFSFYTF.

The chain combines TRBV20-1 with TRBJ1-6; maybe TRBD1 (6 bases). This CDR3 comprises 13 residues. V was clipped by 7 bases and J by 7 bases, with 14 bases between them. Germline-derived CDR1 and CDR2 are DFQATT and SNEGSKA (reference sequence). In DNA, the CDR3 is TGCAGTGACAGAGGGGGGCTCAATTCACCCCTCCACTTT. As protein: CSDRGGLNSPLHF.